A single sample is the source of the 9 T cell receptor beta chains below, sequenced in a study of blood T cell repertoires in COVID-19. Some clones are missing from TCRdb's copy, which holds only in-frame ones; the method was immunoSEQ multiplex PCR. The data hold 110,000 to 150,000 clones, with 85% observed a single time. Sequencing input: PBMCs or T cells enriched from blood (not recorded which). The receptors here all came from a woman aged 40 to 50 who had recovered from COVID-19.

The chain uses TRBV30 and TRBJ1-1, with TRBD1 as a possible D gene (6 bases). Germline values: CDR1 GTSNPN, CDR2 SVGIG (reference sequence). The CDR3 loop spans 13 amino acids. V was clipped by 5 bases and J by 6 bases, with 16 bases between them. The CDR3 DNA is TGTGCCTGGGAGAACAGGGAGGGCGCTGAAGCTTTCTTT. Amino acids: CAWENREGAEAFF.

The CDR3 sequence is CASSEGIAGGGDTQYF. CDR3 DNA: TGTGCCAGCAGTGAAGGGATAGCGGGAGGCGGAGATACGCAGTATTTT. The chain combines TRBV6-4 with TRBJ2-3; 10 bases align to TRBD2. Unmatched junction bases numbered 8, after V lost 3 bases and J lost 5 bases. CDR3 length: 16 residues. Per germline, CDR1 MRHNA and CDR2 SNTAGT.

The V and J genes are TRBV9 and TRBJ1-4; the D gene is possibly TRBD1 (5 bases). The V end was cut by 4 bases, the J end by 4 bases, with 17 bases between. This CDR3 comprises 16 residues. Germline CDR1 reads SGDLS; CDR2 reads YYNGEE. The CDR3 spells CASSTNPGRDNEKLFF. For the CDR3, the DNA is TGTGCCAGCAGCACAAATCCCGGCAGGGATAATGAAAAACTGTTTTTT.

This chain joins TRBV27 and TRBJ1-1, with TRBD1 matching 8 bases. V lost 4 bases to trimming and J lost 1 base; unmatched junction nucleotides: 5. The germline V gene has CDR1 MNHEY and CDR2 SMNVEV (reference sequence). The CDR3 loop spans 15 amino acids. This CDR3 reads CASSYQGAPNTEAFF. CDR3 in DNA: TGTGCCAGCAGTTACCAGGGGGCTCCGAACACTGAAGCTTTCTTT.

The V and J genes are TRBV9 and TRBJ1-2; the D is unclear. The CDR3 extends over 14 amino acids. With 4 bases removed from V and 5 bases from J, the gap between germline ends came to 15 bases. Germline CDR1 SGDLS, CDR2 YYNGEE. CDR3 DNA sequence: TGTGCCAGCAGCCCCGGAATTGACGGGTATGGCTACACCTTC. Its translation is CASSPGIDGYGYTF.

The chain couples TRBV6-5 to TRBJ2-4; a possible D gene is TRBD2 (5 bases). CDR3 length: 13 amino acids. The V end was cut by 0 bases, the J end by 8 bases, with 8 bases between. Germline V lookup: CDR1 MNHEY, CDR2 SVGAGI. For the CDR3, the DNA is TGTGCCAGCAGTTACTCGAACGGGGACATTCAGTACTTC. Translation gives CASSYSNGDIQYF.

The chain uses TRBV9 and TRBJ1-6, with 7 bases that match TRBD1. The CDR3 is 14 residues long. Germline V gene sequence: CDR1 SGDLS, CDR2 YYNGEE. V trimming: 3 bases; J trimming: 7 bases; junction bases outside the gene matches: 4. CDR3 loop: CASSETGWNSPLHF. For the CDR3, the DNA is TGTGCCAGCAGCGAGACAGGGTGGAATTCACCCCTCCACTTT.

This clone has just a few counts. The CDR3: CASSGLVTHEQYF. DNA of the CDR3: TGTGCCAGTAGCGGACTAGTAACACACGAGCAGTACTTC. The chain couples TRBV19 to TRBJ2-7; 7 bases match TRBD2. The CDR3 runs to 13 residues. CDR1 is LNHDA, CDR2 SQIVND, per germline (reference sequence). Trimming at V came to 6 bases and at J to 5 bases, leaving 7 bases not matched to a gene.

CDR3 nucleotide sequence: TGCGCCAGCAGAGGGAGATATGCGGTCTCCTACGAGCAGTACTTC. Protein: CASRGRYAVSYEQYF. The V gene is TRBV10-1, the J gene TRBJ2-7; perhaps TRBD2 as D (5 bases). Germline V gene sequence: CDR1 WNHNN, CDR2 SYGVQD (reference sequence). CDR3 length: 15 amino acids. Trimming shortened V by 6 bases and J by 0 bases, and 15 bases separated the two germline ends.